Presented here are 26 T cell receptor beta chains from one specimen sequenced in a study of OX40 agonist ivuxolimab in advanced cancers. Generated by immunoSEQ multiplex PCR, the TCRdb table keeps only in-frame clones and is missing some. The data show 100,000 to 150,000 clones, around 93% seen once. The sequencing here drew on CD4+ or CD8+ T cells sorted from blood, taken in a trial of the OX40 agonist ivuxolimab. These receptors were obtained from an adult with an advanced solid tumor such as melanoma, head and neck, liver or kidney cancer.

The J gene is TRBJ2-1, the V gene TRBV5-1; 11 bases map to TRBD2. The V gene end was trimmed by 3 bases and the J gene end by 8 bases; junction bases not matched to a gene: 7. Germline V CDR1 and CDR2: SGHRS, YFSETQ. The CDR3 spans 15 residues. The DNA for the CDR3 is TGCGCCAGCAGCTCTGGACTAGCGGGTCTGTATGAGCAGTTCTTC. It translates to CASSSGLAGLYEQFF.

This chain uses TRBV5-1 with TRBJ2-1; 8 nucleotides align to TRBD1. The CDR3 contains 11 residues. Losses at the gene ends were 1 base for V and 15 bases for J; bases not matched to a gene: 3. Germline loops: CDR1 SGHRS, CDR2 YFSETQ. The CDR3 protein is CASSLRDRRFF. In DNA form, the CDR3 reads TGCGCCAGCAGCTTGAGGGACAGGAGGTTCTTC.

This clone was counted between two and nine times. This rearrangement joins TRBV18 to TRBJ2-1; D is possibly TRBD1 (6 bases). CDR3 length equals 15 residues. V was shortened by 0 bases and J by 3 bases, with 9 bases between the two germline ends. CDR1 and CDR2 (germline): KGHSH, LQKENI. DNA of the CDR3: TGTGCCAGCTCACCACCAACAGGGCTCTACAATGAGCAGTTCTTC. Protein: CASSPPTGLYNEQFF.

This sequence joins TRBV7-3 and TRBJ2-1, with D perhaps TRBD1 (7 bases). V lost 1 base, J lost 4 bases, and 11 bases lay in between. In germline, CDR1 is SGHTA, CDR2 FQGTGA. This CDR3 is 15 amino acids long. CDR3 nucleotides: TGTGCCAGCAGCTTAATGGCAGGGGGGTACAATGAGCAGTTCTTC. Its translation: CASSLMAGGYNEQFF.

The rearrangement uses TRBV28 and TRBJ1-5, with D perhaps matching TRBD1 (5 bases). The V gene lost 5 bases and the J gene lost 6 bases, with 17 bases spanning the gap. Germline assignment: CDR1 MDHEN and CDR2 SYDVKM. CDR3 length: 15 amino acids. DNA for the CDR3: TGTGCCAGCAGTACGCCAACAGGTGGGACTCAGCCCCAGCATTTT. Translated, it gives CASSTPTGGTQPQHF.

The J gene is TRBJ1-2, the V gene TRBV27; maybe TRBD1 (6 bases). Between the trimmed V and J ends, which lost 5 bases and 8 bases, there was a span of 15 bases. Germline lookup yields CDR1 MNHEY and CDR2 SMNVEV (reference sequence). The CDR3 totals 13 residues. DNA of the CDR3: TGTGCCAGCAGTCTACAGGGAGCGAGAGGCTACACCTTC. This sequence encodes CASSLQGARGYTF.

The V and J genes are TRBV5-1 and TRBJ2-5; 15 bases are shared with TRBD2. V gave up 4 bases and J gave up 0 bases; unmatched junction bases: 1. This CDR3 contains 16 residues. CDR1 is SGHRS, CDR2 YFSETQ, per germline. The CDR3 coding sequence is TGCGCCAGCAGCGGGACTAGCGGGGGGTACCAAGAGACCCAGTACTTC. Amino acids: CASSGTSGGYQETQYF.

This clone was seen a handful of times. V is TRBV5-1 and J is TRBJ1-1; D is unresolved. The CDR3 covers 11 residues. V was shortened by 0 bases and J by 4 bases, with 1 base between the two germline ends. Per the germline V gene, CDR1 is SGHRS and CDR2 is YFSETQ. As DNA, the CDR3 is TGCGCCAGCAGCTTGGGCACTGAAGCTTTCTTT. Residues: CASSLGTEAFF.

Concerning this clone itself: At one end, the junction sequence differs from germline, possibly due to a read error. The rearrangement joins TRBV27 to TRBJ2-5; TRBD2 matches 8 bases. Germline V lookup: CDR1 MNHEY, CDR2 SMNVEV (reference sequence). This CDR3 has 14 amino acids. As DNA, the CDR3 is TGTACCAGCAGTTTGAGCGGGAGCCAAGAGACCCAGTACTTC. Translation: CTSSLSGSQETQYF.

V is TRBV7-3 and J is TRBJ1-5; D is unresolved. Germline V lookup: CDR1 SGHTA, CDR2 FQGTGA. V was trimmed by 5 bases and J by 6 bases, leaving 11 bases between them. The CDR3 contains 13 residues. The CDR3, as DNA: TGTGCCAGCAGCGAGTCGTTCGGTCAGCCCCAGCATTTT. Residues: CASSESFGQPQHF.

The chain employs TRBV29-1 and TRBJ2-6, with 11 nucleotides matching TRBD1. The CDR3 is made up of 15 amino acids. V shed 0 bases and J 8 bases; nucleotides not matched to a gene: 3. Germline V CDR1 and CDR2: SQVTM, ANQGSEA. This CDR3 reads CSVEDRDRGTNVLTF. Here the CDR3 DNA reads TGCAGCGTTGAAGACCGGGACAGGGGGACCAACGTCCTGACTTTC.

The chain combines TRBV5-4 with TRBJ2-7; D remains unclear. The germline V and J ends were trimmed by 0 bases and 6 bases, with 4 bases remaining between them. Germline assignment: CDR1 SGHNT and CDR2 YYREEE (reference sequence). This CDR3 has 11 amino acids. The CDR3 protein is CASSLATEQYF. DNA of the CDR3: TGTGCCAGCAGCTTGGCCACCGAGCAGTACTTC.

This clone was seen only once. CDR3 sequence: CASSFRELAGKSSYEQYF. The CDR3 nucleotides are TGTGCCAGCAGCTTTCGAGAACTAGCGGGTAAAAGCTCCTACGAGCAGTACTTC. The rearrangement joins TRBV7-6 to TRBJ2-7; 9 positions match TRBD2. This CDR3 region has 18 residues. Germline V gives CDR1 SGHVS, CDR2 FNYEAQ. The ends lost 3 bases at V and 0 bases at J; junction bases unmatched: 12.

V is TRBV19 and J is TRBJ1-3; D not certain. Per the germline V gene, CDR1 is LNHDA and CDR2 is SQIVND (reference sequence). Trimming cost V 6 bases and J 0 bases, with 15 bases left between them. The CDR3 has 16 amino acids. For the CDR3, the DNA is TGTGCCAGTAGCCTACATGGGGTTGGCTCTGGAAACACCATATATTTT. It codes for CASSLHGVGSGNTIYF.

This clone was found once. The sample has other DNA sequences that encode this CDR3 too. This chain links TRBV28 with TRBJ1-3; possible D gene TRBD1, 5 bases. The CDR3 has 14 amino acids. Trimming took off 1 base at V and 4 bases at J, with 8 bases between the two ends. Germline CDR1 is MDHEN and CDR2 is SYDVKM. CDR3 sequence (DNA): TGTGCCAGCAGTTTATCAGGGCGGGGAAACACCATATATTTT. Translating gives CASSLSGRGNTIYF.

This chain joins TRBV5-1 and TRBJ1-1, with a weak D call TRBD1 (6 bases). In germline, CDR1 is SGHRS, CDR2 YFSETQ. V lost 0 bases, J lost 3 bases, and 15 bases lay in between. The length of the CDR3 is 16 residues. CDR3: CASSLGQVTADTEAFF. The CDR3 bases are TGCGCCAGCAGCTTGGGACAGGTCACCGCGGACACTGAAGCTTTCTTT. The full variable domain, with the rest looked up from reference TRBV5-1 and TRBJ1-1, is KAGVTQTPRYLIKTRGQQVTLSCSPISGHRSVSWYQQTPGQGLQFLFEYFSETQRNKGNFPGRFSGRQFSNSRSEMNVSTLELGDSALYLCASSLGQVTADTEAFFGQGTRLTVV.

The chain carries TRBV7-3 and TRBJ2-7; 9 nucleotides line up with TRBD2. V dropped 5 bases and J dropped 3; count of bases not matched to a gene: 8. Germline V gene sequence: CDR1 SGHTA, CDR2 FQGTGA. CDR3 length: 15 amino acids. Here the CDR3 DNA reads TGTGCCAGCAGCATATTAGCGGGAGTGGGCTACGAGCAGTACTTC. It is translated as CASSILAGVGYEQYF. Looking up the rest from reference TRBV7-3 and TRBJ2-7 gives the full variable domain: GAGVSQTPSNKVTEKGKYVELRCDPISGHTALYWYRQSLGQGPEFLIYFQGTGAADDSGLPNDRFFAVRPEGSVSTLKIQRTERGDSAVYLCASSILAGVGYEQYFGPGTRLTVT.

In DNA form, the CDR3 reads TGTGCCAGCAGTAAGCGGACAGGGGGCTCTGAAGCTTTCTTT. It yields the protein CASSKRTGGSEAFF. The chain carries TRBV6-6 and TRBJ1-1, with TRBD1 matching 11 bases. V lost 5 bases to trimming and J lost 6 bases; unmatched junction nucleotides: 5. The CDR3 sequence is 14 residues long. Germline CDR1 MNHNY, CDR2 SVGAGI (reference sequence).

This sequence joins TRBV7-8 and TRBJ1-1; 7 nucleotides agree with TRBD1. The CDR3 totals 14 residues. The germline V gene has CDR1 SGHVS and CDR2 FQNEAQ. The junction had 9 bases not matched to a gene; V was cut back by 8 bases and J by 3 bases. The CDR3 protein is CASDLFTGDTEAFF. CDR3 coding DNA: TGTGCCAGCGATTTATTCACAGGGGACACTGAAGCTTTCTTT.

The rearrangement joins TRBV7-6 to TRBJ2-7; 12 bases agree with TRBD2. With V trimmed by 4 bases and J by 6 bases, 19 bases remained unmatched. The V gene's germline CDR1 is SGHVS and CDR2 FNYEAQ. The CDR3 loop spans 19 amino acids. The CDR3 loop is CASSSTPTSGRGIGLEQYF. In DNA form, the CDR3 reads TGTGCCAGCAGCTCAACGCCGACTAGCGGGAGAGGGATCGGCCTCGAGCAGTACTTC.

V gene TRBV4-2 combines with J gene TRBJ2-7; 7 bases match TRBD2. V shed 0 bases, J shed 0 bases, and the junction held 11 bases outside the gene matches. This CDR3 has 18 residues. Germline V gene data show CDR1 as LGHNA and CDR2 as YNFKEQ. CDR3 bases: TGTGCCAGCAGCCAAGATCTCTCGCTAGCGGTGCTCTCCTACGAGCAGTACTTC. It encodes CASSQDLSLAVLSYEQYF.

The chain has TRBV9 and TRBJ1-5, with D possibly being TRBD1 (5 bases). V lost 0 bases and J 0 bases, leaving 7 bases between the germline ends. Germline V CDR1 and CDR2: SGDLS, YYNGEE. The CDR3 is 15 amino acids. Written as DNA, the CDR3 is TGTGCCAGCAGCGTAGAGGGGAATAGCAATCAGCCCCAGCATTTT. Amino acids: CASSVEGNSNQPQHF.

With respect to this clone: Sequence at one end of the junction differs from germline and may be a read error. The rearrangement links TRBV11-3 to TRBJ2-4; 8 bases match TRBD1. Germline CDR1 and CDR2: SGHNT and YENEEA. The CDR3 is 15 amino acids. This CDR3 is CASSFQGAGVVGQDF. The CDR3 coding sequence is TGTGCCAGCAGCTTTCAGGGGGCTGGCGTCGTGGGTCAGGACTTC. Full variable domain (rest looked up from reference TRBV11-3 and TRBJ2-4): EAGVVQSPRYKIIEKKQPVAFWCNPISGHNTLYWYLQNLGQGPELLIRYENEEAVDDSQLPKDRFSAERLKGVDSTLKIQPAELGDSAVYLCASSFQGAGVVGQDFGAGTRLSVL.

The CDR3, as DNA: TGTGCCAGCAGTGCTCGACAGGGTGGCCTACATGGCTACACCTTC. It specifies CASSARQGGLHGYTF. The rearrangement joins TRBV25-1 to TRBJ1-2, with 7 bases matching TRBD1. V gave up 4 bases and J gave up 6 bases; unmatched junction bases: 11. CDR1 MGHDK and CDR2 SYGVNS come from the germline V gene. The CDR3 loop spans 15 amino acids.

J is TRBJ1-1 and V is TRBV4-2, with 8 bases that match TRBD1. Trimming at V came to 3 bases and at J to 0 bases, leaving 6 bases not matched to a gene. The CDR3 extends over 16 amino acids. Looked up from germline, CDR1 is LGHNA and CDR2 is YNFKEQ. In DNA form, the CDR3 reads TGTGCCAGCAGCCATGCGATCAGGGGGCTGAACACTGAAGCTTTCTTT. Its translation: CASSHAIRGLNTEAFF.

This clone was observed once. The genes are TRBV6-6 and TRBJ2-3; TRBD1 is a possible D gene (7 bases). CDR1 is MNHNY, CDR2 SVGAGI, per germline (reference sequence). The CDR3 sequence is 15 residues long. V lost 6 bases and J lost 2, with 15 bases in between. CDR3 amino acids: CASSTWRGPTDTQYF. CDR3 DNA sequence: TGTGCCAGCAGCACTTGGAGGGGGCCCACAGATACGCAGTATTTT.